This TCR beta chain was documented in a study of T-cell memory formation after mild COVID-19. Looking at the study overall: TCR clusters were mostly confined to one donor each. General observations from the study: Pre-infection memory harbored some responding clones, suggesting cross-reactive memory joined.

TCRdb re-called the 5' RACE reads with MiXCR, one entry per CDR3 protein. The table has roughly 450,000 distinct CDR3 sequences, around 17% seen once; the top ten hold around a fifth. In this sample, this clonotype turned up many times. Its antigen is unknown. The CDR3 runs 14 residues. Trimming cost V 4 bases and J 7 bases, with 11 bases left between them. CDR1 is MDHEN and CDR2 is SYDVKM in the germline V gene. Sample: PBMCs or a T cell subset sorted from them (not recorded which). This receptor was identified in a man younger than 35 who had mild COVID-19 (a few samples of this study predate the infection). Cell type and time point are not known. This chain connects TRBV28 to TRBJ1-6; D is perhaps TRBD1 (6 bases). In DNA, the CDR3 is TGTGCCAGCAGTTCAGCTACAGGGAATTCACCCCTCCACTTT. Amino acid sequence: CASSSATGNSPLHF. The full variable domain, with the rest looked up from reference TRBV28 and TRBJ1-6, is DVKVTQSSRYLVKRTGEKVFLECVQDMDHENMFWYRQDPGLGLRLIYFSYDVKMKEKGDIPEGYSVSREKKERFSLILESASTNQTSMYLCASSSATGNSPLHFGNGTRLTVT.